These T cell receptor beta chains were read from a single sample in a study of blood T cell repertoires in COVID-19. Method: immunoSEQ multiplex PCR; TCRdb's copy keeps in-frame clones and lacks some. The data show some 400,000 clones, around 87% seen once. Source material: peripheral blood. Source of these receptors: a woman aged 25 to 45 with COVID-19, enrolled during active disease. CDR3s include the opening cysteine and the closing phenylalanine or tryptophan. A D gene is named only where the DNA matches it firmly. Size is omitted from some rows. Given values are once, few, many or a class for expanded clones.

.,.,TRBV28,TRBJ1-5,15,TGTGCCAGCAGTTTAAGGGGAAAGGGGAATCAGCCCCAGCATTTT,CASSLRGKGNQPQHF
.,.,TRBV7-2,TRBJ2-7,15,TGTGCCAGCAGCCCCCAGGGTGGCGGTGTCTACGAGCAGTACTTC,CASSPQGGGVYEQYF
TRBD2,.,TRBV3-1/TRBV3-2,TRBJ2-2,14,TGTGCCAGCTCCGGGACTAGGGGGGCCGGGGAGCTGTTTTTT,CASSGTRGAGELFF
.,.,TRBV4-3,TRBJ2-2,13,TGCGCCAGCAGCCTCAGGGCTGCCGGGGAGCTGTTTTTT,CASSLRAAGELFF
.,.,TRBV5-5,TRBJ1-4,15,TGTGCCAGCAGCCCCGAGAGGGCAACTAATGAAAAACTGTTTTTT,CASSPERATNEKLFF
.,.,TRBV11-2,TRBJ2-7,13,TGTGCCAGCAGCCCAGGAAGCGGCTACGAGCAGTACTTC,CASSPGSGYEQYF
.,.,TRBV5-1,TRBJ2-3,16,TGCGCCAGCAGCTTGGGGAAATCTAGCGGCACAGATACGCAGTATTTT,CASSLGKSSGTDTQYF
TRBD2,many,TRBV6-4,TRBJ2-5,15,TGTGCCAGCAGTGAATCAGCGGGAGGTGGGGAGACCCAGTACTTC,CASSESAGGGETQYF
.,.,TRBV6-4,TRBJ2-3,16,TGTGCCAGCTCCCGAGGGAGCGGGCGGAGCACAGATACGCAGTATTTT,CASSRGSGRSTDTQYF
TRBD2,.,TRBV9,TRBJ2-5,15,TGTGCCAGCAGCGTAGTAGGCGGGAGCGCGGAGACCCAGTACTTC,CASSVVGGSAETQYF
.,.,TRBV4-3,TRBJ1-3,14,TGCGCCAGCAGCCAAGTTCTTGTTGGAAACACCATATATTTT,CASSQVLVGNTIYF
TRBD1,.,TRBV6-6,TRBJ1-6,15,TGTGCCAGCACCCAAGAGGGGGCGAGGAATTCACCCCTCCACTTT,CASTQEGARNSPLHF
.,.,TRBV19,TRBJ2-7,14,TGTGCCAGTAGTCTGAGGACTACAAACTACGAGCAGTACTTC,CASSLRTTNYEQYF
TRBD1,.,TRBV15,TRBJ2-7,17,TGTGCCACCAGCAGAGGGGGAAGGGGACAGGGGAATTCCGAGCAGTACTTC,CATSRGGRGQGNSEQYF
.,.,TRBV24-1,TRBJ2-5,14,TGTGCCACCAGTGACCAGACAGTGGCAGAGACCCAGTACTTC,CATSDQTVAETQYF
.,.,TRBV4-1,TRBJ1-6,17,TGCGCCAGCAGCGCCCCTGGGGGGAGCTCCTATAATTCACCCCTCCACTTT,CASSAPGGSSYNSPLHF
.,.,TRBV27,TRBJ2-6,21,TGTGCCAGCAGTTTATCAGGGGACCGACAAGGGGGTAGCTCTGGGGCCAACGTCCTGACTTTC,CASSLSGDRQGGSSGANVLTF
TRBD1,once,TRBV24-1,TRBJ1-5,16,TGTGCCACCAGTGATTCCTGGGCAGGGGGTAATCAGCCCCAGCATTTT,CATSDSWAGGNQPQHF
.,.,TRBV5-6,TRBJ1-5,16,TGTGCCAGCAGCCTCGCGGGGGGTGCTGGCAATCAGCCCCAGCATTTT,CASSLAGGAGNQPQHF
TRBD2,once,TRBV11-2,TRBJ2-1,16,TGTGCCAGCAGCTTAATCGGCGGGAGCGGGCCCGATGAGCAGTTCTTC,CASSLIGGSGPDEQFF
.,few,TRBV5-8,TRBJ2-1,17,TGTGCCAGCAGCTTGTGGGGCGGGGGCTCCGGTTACAATGAGCAGTTCTTC,CASSLWGGGSGYNEQFF
TRBD2,.,TRBV5-4,TRBJ2-1,14,TGTGCCAGCAGCAGAGGGACTAGCGTCCATGAGCAGTTCTTC,CASSRGTSVHEQFF
.,.,TRBV10-2,TRBJ2-2,17,TGCGCCAGCAAACGCTCGCGGGGACCTCCTGACACCGGGGAGCTGTTTTTT,CASKRSRGPPDTGELFF
.,.,TRBV5-1,TRBJ1-1,17,TGCGCCAGCAGCTTGGCCGTAAGGGCTGGAGGGAACACTGAAGCTTTCTTT,CASSLAVRAGGNTEAFF
.,.,TRBV28,TRBJ1-1,16,TGTGCCAGCAGATTCTTGGGGGGGACCTTTAACACTGAAGCTTTCTTT,CASRFLGGTFNTEAFF
.,.,TRBV5-4,TRBJ2-2,15,TGTGCCAGCAGCTTGGACGGGCGGGACACCGGGGAGCTGTTTTTT,CASSLDGRDTGELFF
TRBD2,.,TRBV5-4,TRBJ2-7,15,TGTGCCAGCAGGGAAGGACTAGCGGGAGAGTTCGAGCAGTACTTC,CASREGLAGEFEQYF
.,.,TRBV28,TRBJ2-5,13,TGTGCCAGCAGTTTCAGTGGCGGTCAGACCCAGTACTTC,CASSFSGGQTQYF
TRBD2,.,TRBV2,TRBJ2-7,14,TGTGCCAGCAGTAGCGGGAGGCTTCTGGGGGAGCAGTACTTC,CASSSGRLLGEQYF
TRBD2,.,TRBV7-8,TRBJ2-3,14,TGTGCCAGCAGCTTAGGGGAGGGGATAGATACGCAGTATTTT,CASSLGEGIDTQYF
.,.,TRBV28,TRBJ2-3,13,TGTGCCAGCAGTCTGCCAGGGGGGAGTACGCAGTATTTT,CASSLPGGSTQYF